These T cell receptor beta chains were read from a single sample in a study of T cells in Graves' hyperthyroidism and ophthalmopathy. A single record per CDR3 protein comes from TCRdb applying MiXCR to the multiplex PCR reads. Found here are approximately 610,000 distinct CDR3 sequences, roughly 14% of them singletons; the top ten hold about 4.5%. The material sequenced was blood. These receptors all come from a woman aged 40 to 55 with Graves' ophthalmopathy. Both conserved end residues are part of each CDR3. D genes are given only for firm matches. A row's size may be missing; if present it is once, few, many or a size class.

TRBJ2-2,TRBD2,TRBV7-6,.,CASSRLAGIIEDTGELFF,TGTGCCAGCAGCCGTTTAGCGGGAATAATCGAGGACACCGGGGAGCTGTTTTTT
TRBJ1-5,.,TRBV6-1,.,CASSEETRQPQHF,TGTGCCAGCAGTGAAGAGACTAGGCAGCCCCAGCATTTT
TRBJ2-2,.,TRBV15,many,CATSRGMESGELFF,TGTGCCACCAGCAGAGGGATGGAGTCCGGGGAGCTGTTTTTT
TRBJ2-2,TRBD1,TRBV28,.,CASRTGGFTGELFF,TGTGCCAGCAGGACAGGGGGTTTCACCGGGGAGCTGTTTTTT
TRBJ2-2,.,TRBV4-1,many,CASSQTGTGELFF,TGTGCCAGCAGCCAGACAGGTACCGGGGAGCTGTTTTTT
TRBJ2-7,.,TRBV11-1,many,CASSLATDSPITYEQYF,TGTGCCAGCAGCTTAGCGACAGACAGTCCAATAACCTACGAGCAGTACTTC
TRBJ2-5,TRBD2,TRBV12-3/TRBV12-4,many,CASSTWEGETQYF,TGTGCCAGCAGCACATGGGAGGGAGAGACCCAGTACTTC
TRBJ2-7,.,TRBV25-1,many,CASSEPGSRSHEQYF,TGTGCCAGCAGTGAACCCGGGAGTAGGTCCCACGAGCAGTACTTC
TRBJ1-1,TRBD1,TRBV19,few,CASSPYRGMDEAFF,TGTGCCAGTAGCCCATACAGGGGGATGGATGAAGCTTTCTTT
TRBJ2-7,.,TRBV29-1,.,CSVFDSYEQYF,TGCAGCGTCTTCGACAGCTACGAGCAGTACTTC
TRBJ2-2,TRBD2,TRBV6-1,.,CASSDRGRGNTGELFF,TGTGCCAGCAGTGACCGCGGGAGGGGGAACACCGGGGAGCTGTTTTTT
TRBJ2-5,.,TRBV13,many,CASSEHRDGETQYF,TGTGCCAGCAGCGAGCACAGGGACGGGGAGACCCAGTACTTC
TRBJ2-2,.,TRBV15,few,CATSRDFNTGELFF,TGTGCCACCAGCAGAGATTTTAACACCGGGGAGCTGTTTTTT
TRBJ2-5,TRBD2,TRBV7-3,.,CASSATGLAGQETQYF,TGTGCCAGCAGCGCCACCGGACTAGCGGGACAAGAGACCCAGTACTTC
TRBJ2-7,TRBD1,TRBV20-1,many,CSARAQGAYEQYF,TGCAGTGCTAGAGCGCAGGGGGCCTACGAGCAGTACTTC
TRBJ1-3,TRBD1,TRBV7-2,few,CASSPDRSSGNTIYF,TGTGCCAGCAGCCCGGACAGGAGCTCTGGAAACACCATATATTTT
TRBJ1-2,.,TRBV12-3/TRBV12-4,many,CASSFGGGSSNYGYTF,TGTGCCAGCAGTTTCGGGGGAGGGTCTTCTAACTATGGCTACACCTTC
TRBJ2-7,TRBD2,TRBV28,many,CASSPLAGNDYEQYF,TGTGCCAGCAGTCCATTAGCGGGGAATGACTACGAGCAGTACTTC
TRBJ1-5,.,TRBV12-3/TRBV12-4,few,CASSNLAYRTSNQPQHF,TGTGCCAGCAGTAATTTAGCCTACAGAACCAGCAATCAGCCCCAGCATTTT
TRBJ2-5,TRBD2,TRBV20-1,.,CSANNARGGRLETQYF,TGCAGTGCTAATAACGCGCGGGGGGGGCGGTTAGAGACCCAGTACTTC
TRBJ1-5,.,TRBV19,many,CASTVAGGGKVNQPQHF,TGTGCCAGTACCGTCGCGGGCGGAGGGAAGGTCAATCAGCCCCAGCATTTT
TRBJ2-7,TRBD1,TRBV5-1,many,CASRPGQGVYEQYF,TGCGCCAGCAGGCCTGGACAGGGGGTCTACGAGCAGTACTTC